The clone carrying this T cell receptor beta chain was observed a few times. Antigen specificity is unknown. Generated by immunoSEQ multiplex PCR, the TCRdb table keeps only in-frame clones and is missing some. In the table there are approximately 50,000 clones, approximately 80% of which are singletons. The sample is drawn from a study of a mutant IDH1 vaccine in newly diagnosed glioma. Sample time point: week 35, safety follow-up. Every vaccination contained 300 ug of the mutant IDH1 20-mer peptide and was paired with topical imiquimod. Trimming removed 7 bases at V and 10 bases at J, with 17 bases between. The CDR3 runs 14 residues. In germline, CDR1 is MNHNY, CDR2 SVGAGI (reference sequence).

V gene TRBV6-6 combines with J gene TRBJ1-6; D is uncertain. Sequenced here: PBMCs, sampled from a glioma patient whose treatment included an IDH1 peptide vaccine. The sequence was obtained from a man aged 35 to 55 with glioma. The CDR3 sequence: CASNRDLRASPLHF. The DNA of the CDR3 is TGTGCCAGCAATCGAGACCTCCGGGCATCACCCCTCCACTTT.